This TCR beta chain was observed in a study of blood T cell repertoires in COVID-19. The assay was immunoSEQ multiplex PCR, and TCRdb's table has in-frame clones only and misses some. The top ten clones hold approximately 12% of a sample with some 210,000 clones, roughly 78% of them seen once. For this clone: Other nucleotide sequences in the sample specify the same CDR3.

Per the germline V gene, CDR1 is SGHVS and CDR2 is FQNEAQ. Trimming took 3 bases from V and 3 from J, leaving 8 bases between them. The CDR3 spans 13 residues. This TCR came from a woman in her thirties or forties with acute or convalescent COVID-19. This chain joins TRBV7-8 and TRBJ1-1; no clear D. The specimen was peripheral blood. Here the CDR3 DNA reads TGTGCCAGCAGCTTGGGCGGGGACACTGAAGCTTTCTTT. Its protein is CASSLGGDTEAFF.